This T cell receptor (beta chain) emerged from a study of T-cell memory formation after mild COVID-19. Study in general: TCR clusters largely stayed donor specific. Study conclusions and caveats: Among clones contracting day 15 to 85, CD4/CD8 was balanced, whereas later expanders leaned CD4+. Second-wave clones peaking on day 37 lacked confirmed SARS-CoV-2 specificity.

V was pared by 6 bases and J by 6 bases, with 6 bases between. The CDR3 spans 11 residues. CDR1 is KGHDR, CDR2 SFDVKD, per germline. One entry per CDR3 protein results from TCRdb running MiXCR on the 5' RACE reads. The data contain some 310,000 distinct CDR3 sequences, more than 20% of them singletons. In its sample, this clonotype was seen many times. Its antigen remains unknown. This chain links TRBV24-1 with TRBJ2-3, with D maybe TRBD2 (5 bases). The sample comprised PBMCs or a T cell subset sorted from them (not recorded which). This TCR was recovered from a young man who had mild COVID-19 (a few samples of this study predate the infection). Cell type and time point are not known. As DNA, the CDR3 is TGTGCCACCAGTTCTAGCGATACGCAGTATTTT. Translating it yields CATSSSDTQYF.